Listed below are T cell receptor beta chains from one sample, sequenced in a study of post-analysis software for immune sequencing data. Each CDR3 protein is one row after TCRdb ran MiXCR on the PCR reads. This sample carries some 890,000 distinct CDR3 sequences, 53% of them seen once, and the ten largest clones take about 4.5%. Sequenced input: blood. These TCRs come from a girl aged 5-17 years with multiple sclerosis. The CDR3 runs from the conserved cysteine through the conserved F or W. Clone size is given for some rows only: seen once, a few or many times, or a class if the clone is expanded.

clone_size j_call v_call cdr3_aa
few TRBJ1-2 TRBV27 CASSLSTGTPYGYTF
- TRBJ2-7 TRBV20-1 CSVLGQASYEQYF
few TRBJ1-6 TRBV7-2 CASSMSTGLRNSPLHF
- TRBJ1-2 TRBV6-5 CASSPAVGGYTF
- TRBJ2-7 TRBV5-1 CASSPGDSSEQYF
- TRBJ1-6 TRBV27 CASSNWLWESSYNSPLHF
- TRBJ1-5 TRBV6-1 CASSGGAGQPQHF
- TRBJ2-1 TRBV5-1 CASSLEGSGSLDEQFF
- TRBJ2-4 TRBV18 CASSPRTGDGKNIQYF
few TRBJ1-2 TRBV6-1 CASSELGVGYGYTF
- TRBJ2-1 TRBV29-1 CSVARRLAGDEQFF
few TRBJ2-7 TRBV5-1 CASSLTVGGTELYEQYF
- TRBJ2-3 TRBV20-1 CSAMYSTDTQYF
few TRBJ1-2 TRBV27 CASRFGQITHGYTF
- TRBJ2-3 TRBV20-1 CSASHYQSSITDTQYF
- TRBJ2-5 TRBV5-6 CASSLARSGSVQETQYF
- TRBJ1-4 TRBV5-1 CASSLGRLTNEKRFF
- TRBJ1-5 TRBV12-3/TRBV12-4 CASSLDRLEGPQHF
few TRBJ2-1 TRBV5-1 CASSLGRAPPNNEQFF
few TRBJ2-1 TRBV9 CASSVGGGRGNEQFF
few TRBJ1-5 TRBV20-1 CSAAQGSQPQHF
- TRBJ1-5 TRBV20-1 CSAVTGPTNQPQHF
- TRBJ1-2 TRBV29-1 CSVDGRGQLSYTF
few TRBJ2-1 TRBV20-1 CSANRRPRRSSYNEQFF
- TRBJ2-5 TRBV27 CASSAWTSGRGETQYF
- TRBJ2-7 TRBV5-1 CASSLGTGRSYEQYF
few TRBJ1-6 TRBV6-5 CASRRPGVNSPLHF
- TRBJ2-7 TRBV5-1 CASSWHQTGGGYEQYF
- TRBJ2-7 TRBV10-3 CAVQGIKNEQYF